This TCR beta chain originates from a study of blood T cell repertoires in COVID-19. Study details: PBMCs, B-cell-depleted T cells, or T cells provided the cDNA or gDNA that made up the material.

Per germline, CDR1 SGHRS and CDR2 YFSETQ. The length of the CDR3 is 14 residues. Trimming left V 4 bases short and J 7 bases short, with 15 bases between. The data were produced by immunoSEQ multiplex PCR, yet TCRdb's version contains in-frame clones alone and is incomplete. The data contain 150,000 to 200,000 clones, 90% of them singletons. Sequences were obtained from peripheral blood. This clonotype originated in a man over 45 with acute or convalescent COVID-19. This chain links TRBV5-1 with TRBJ2-1, with TRBD1 as a possible D gene (6 bases). The CDR3 region is CASSPGQEKNEQFF. In nucleotides, the CDR3 is TGCGCCAGCAGCCCGGGACAAGAAAAGAATGAGCAGTTCTTC.